The 32 T cell receptor beta chains below were found in one sample sequenced in a study of T cell responses to AZD1222 COVID-19 vaccine. Sequenced by immunoSEQ multiplex PCR; TCRdb stores in-frame clones only, minus some. Counted here are more than 100,000 clones, approximately 85% occurring once; the ten biggest clones make up under 8%. Sequenced here: peripheral blood, sampled 28 days after the second dose of the MenACWY control vaccine. These receptors were taken from an adult who received the MenACWY meningococcal vaccine as a control.

This chain uses TRBV7-9 with TRBJ2-2; TRBD1 matches at 7 bases. J lost 5 bases, V lost 6 bases, and 6 bases had no gene match. The CDR3 consists of 14 residues. CDR1 SEHNR and CDR2 FQNEAQ come from the germline V gene (reference sequence). The CDR3 is CASRRSGGTGELFF. Here the CDR3 DNA reads TGTGCCAGCAGGAGGTCAGGGGGTACCGGGGAGCTGTTTTTT.

V and J are TRBV28 and TRBJ1-1; 7 nucleotides match TRBD1. Per germline, CDR1 MDHEN and CDR2 SYDVKM. V gave up 4 bases and J gave up 9 bases; unmatched junction bases: 17. This CDR3 region has 16 residues. The chain's CDR3 is CASSSTSGTAGAKAFF. CDR3 DNA sequence: TGTGCCAGCAGTTCGACTTCGGGGACAGCTGGGGCGAAAGCTTTCTTT.

This clone was counted between two and nine times. CDR3 bases: TGCGCCAGCAGCTTGGGTCAGCTCCGGGACACTAATGGCTACACCTTC. Protein product: CASSLGQLRDTNGYTF. The chain recombines TRBV5-1 with TRBJ1-2; D is perhaps TRBD1 (6 bases). CDR3 length: 16 amino acids. The germline gives CDR1 SGHRS, CDR2 YFSETQ. Trimming stripped 0 bases from V and 6 bases from J, with 18 bases between.

V gene TRBV11-1 combines with J gene TRBJ1-2, with 7 nucleotides matching TRBD1. The CDR3 has 12 amino acids. V gave up 6 bases and J gave up 4 bases; unmatched junction bases: 2. Germline values: CDR1 SGHAT, CDR2 FQDESV (reference sequence). The CDR3 sequence is CASSWDSYGYTF. The CDR3 DNA reads as TGTGCCAGCAGTTGGGACAGCTATGGCTACACCTTC.

J is TRBJ2-2 and V is TRBV24-1; D is possibly TRBD1 (5 bases). Germline CDR1 is KGHDR and CDR2 is SFDVKD. Trimming pared 7 bases from V and 0 bases from J, leaving 8 bases between. This CDR3 is built from 14 residues. The CDR3 protein is CATSRAPNTGELFF. The CDR3 region has the DNA TGTGCCACCAGCAGGGCCCCGAACACCGGGGAGCTGTTTTTT.

The chain has TRBV11-2 and TRBJ1-5, with D hard to call. V was pared by 5 bases and J by 6 bases, with 14 bases between. Germline values: CDR1 SGHAT, CDR2 FQNNGV. This CDR3 is 14 amino acids long. The CDR3 spells CASSLDSLSQPQHF. In nucleotides, the CDR3 is TGTGCCAGCAGCCTGGACTCCCTGTCTCAGCCCCAGCATTTT.

CDR3 sequence reads: CASSPSPPGNTEAFF. DNA for the CDR3: TGTGCCAGCAGCCCCTCCCCCCCGGGTAACACTGAAGCTTTCTTT. The chain uses TRBV9 and TRBJ1-1; no reliable D call. Looked up from germline, CDR1 is SGDLS and CDR2 is YYNGEE. V was shortened by 4 bases and J by 2 bases, with 15 bases between the two germline ends. CDR3 size: 15 residues.

This clone was found a few times. The chain employs TRBV5-4 and TRBJ2-3; 9 nucleotides line up with TRBD2. From germline, CDR1 is SGHNT and CDR2 YYREEE (reference sequence). V lost 5 bases to trimming and J lost 10 bases; unmatched junction nucleotides: 17. CDR3 length: 16 residues. DNA for the CDR3: TGTGCCAGCAGTCAACCCGGGCTAGCGGGGAAGTGGGCGCAGTATTTT. It codes for CASSQPGLAGKWAQYF.

The chain has TRBV19 and TRBJ2-1, with TRBD2 matching over 8 bases. Germline V gene data show CDR1 as LNHDA and CDR2 as SQIVND (reference sequence). The ends lost 3 bases at V and 4 bases at J; junction bases unmatched: 5. This CDR3 region has 15 residues. In DNA, the CDR3 is TGTGCCAGTAGTATCCCCGGGACTAGATACAATGAGCAGTTCTTC. This encodes CASSIPGTRYNEQFF.

The chain combines TRBV6-2 or TRBV6-3 with TRBJ2-7, with a weak D call TRBD2 (5 bases). Germline-derived CDR1 and CDR2 are MNHEY and SVGEGT. There are 12 residues in the CDR3. V was shortened by 0 bases and J by 9 bases, with 9 bases between the two germline ends. The CDR3 nucleotides are TGTGCCAGCAGTTACTCGGAGGTCCTGCAGTACTTC. Protein sequence: CASSYSEVLQYF.

This chain links TRBV5-8 with TRBJ1-2; 8 positions agree with TRBD1. The germline V gene has CDR1 SGHTS and CDR2 YDEGEE. J lost 4 bases, V lost 0 bases, and 5 bases had no gene match. The CDR3 contains 15 residues. CDR3 nucleotide sequence: TGTGCCAGCAGCTTGGGGCAGGGGGCCCCCTATGGCTACACCTTC. This encodes CASSLGQGAPYGYTF.

CDR3 bases: TGCGCCAGCAGCTTGGCGGCTCAGGGAAAGGGTGAAAAACTGTTTTTT. Protein sequence: CASSLAAQGKGEKLFF. The rearrangement links TRBV5-1 to TRBJ1-4, with a weak D call TRBD1 (5 bases). The germline V gene encodes CDR1 SGHRS and CDR2 YFSETQ. The ends were cut back, 0 bases at V and 7 bases at J, with 16 bases in the middle. The CDR3 covers 16 residues.

This chain joins TRBV7-9 and TRBJ1-2, with 10 positions matching TRBD1. The V segment lost 1 base and the J segment 4 bases; nucleotides outside the gene matches: 9. This CDR3 comprises 17 residues. The germline gives CDR1 SEHNR, CDR2 FQNEAQ (reference sequence). CDR3 protein: CASSLERGQGSFYGYTF. CDR3 DNA: TGTGCCAGCAGCTTAGAAAGGGGACAGGGGTCCTTCTATGGCTACACCTTC.

This sequence joins TRBV28 and TRBJ1-2; D is unresolved. Germline V gives CDR1 MDHEN, CDR2 SYDVKM. CDR3 length: 11 residues. The ends were cut back, 10 bases at V and 12 bases at J, with 18 bases in the middle. DNA for the CDR3: TGTGCCACCAATCGGCTGAGTGAGCACACCTTC. This encodes CATNRLSEHTF.

The chain uses TRBV9 and TRBJ2-1; TRBD2 matches 9 bases. This CDR3 spans 15 amino acids. Trimming cost V 0 bases and J 2 bases; bases outside gene matches: 0. Germline CDR1 SGDLS, CDR2 YYNGEE. The CDR3 sequence: CASSVVAGAYNEQFF. In DNA, the CDR3 is TGTGCCAGCAGCGTAGTAGCGGGAGCCTACAATGAGCAGTTCTTC. Using reference TRBV9 and TRBJ2-1 for the parts outside the CDR3, the full variable domain is DSGVTQTPKHLITATGQRVTLRCSPRSGDLSVYWYQQSLDQGLQFLIQYYNGEERAKGNILERFSAQQFPDLHSELNLSSLELGDSALYFCASSVVAGAYNEQFFGPGTRLTVL.

The rearrangement uses TRBV5-1 and TRBJ1-1; D is ambiguous. The V and J ends lost 0 bases and 1 base respectively, with 10 bases between them. Per germline, CDR1 SGHRS and CDR2 YFSETQ. The CDR3 runs 15 residues. The CDR3: CASSLGRPKNTEAFF. The CDR3 DNA sequence: TGCGCCAGCAGCTTGGGCAGACCAAAGAACACTGAAGCTTTCTTT.

Written as DNA, the CDR3 is TGTGCCAGCAGTTCCAGGGGGAGCAATCAGCCCCAGCATTTT. Translation gives CASSSRGSNQPQHF. V usage is TRBV6-2 or TRBV6-3 and J usage is TRBJ1-5; 7 nucleotides agree with TRBD1. Trimming at V came to 4 bases and at J to 1 base, leaving 1 base not matched to a gene. Germline V CDR1 and CDR2: MNHEY, SVGEGT. This CDR3 has 14 amino acids.

This sequence joins TRBV29-1 and TRBJ2-7; TRBD1 agrees at 10 bases. CDR3 length: 16 amino acids. The J segment lost 6 bases and the V segment lost 3 bases, leaving 14 bases of the junction unmatched. Germline CDR1 reads SQVTM; CDR2 reads ANQGSEA. CDR3 nucleotides: TGCAGCGTTGAGGGGTGGGGAGACAGGGGGCGCGTCGAGCAGTACTTC. Protein sequence: CSVEGWGDRGRVEQYF.

The V gene is TRBV2, the J gene TRBJ2-7, with TRBD1 as a possible D gene (6 bases). V was trimmed by 7 bases and J by 0 bases, leaving 13 bases between them. Germline assignment: CDR1 SNHLY and CDR2 FYNNEI. The CDR3 has 14 residues. The CDR3: CASTTRDTSYEQYF. Written as DNA, the CDR3 is TGTGCCAGCACAACCCGGGACACCTCCTACGAGCAGTACTTC.

The genes are TRBV19 and TRBJ1-4; a weak D match, TRBD1 (5 bases). The CDR3 is made up of 15 amino acids. V lost 8 bases, J lost 4 bases, and 17 bases lay in between. Germline V gene data show CDR1 as LNHDA and CDR2 as SQIVND (reference sequence). The CDR3: CASSPFAGSNEKLFF. CDR3 nucleotides: TGTGCCAGTTCTCCTTTCGCAGGGAGTAATGAAAAACTGTTTTTT.

This rearrangement joins TRBV12-3 or TRBV12-4 to TRBJ1-1; D is perhaps TRBD1 (5 bases). Trimming left V 6 bases short and J 1 base short, with 9 bases between. The CDR3 loop spans 13 amino acids. CDR3 sequence: CASRQTANTEAFF. The CDR3 DNA reads TGTGCCAGCAGGCAGACAGCGAACACTGAAGCTTTCTTT.

The rearrangement joins TRBV6-4 to TRBJ2-2; 11 bases are shared with TRBD2. The germline CDR1 and CDR2 sequences are MRHNA and SNTAGT. The CDR3 is 15 residues long. With 6 bases clipped from V and 6 bases from J, the junction kept 6 bases outside the gene matches. The CDR3 DNA follows: TGTGCCAGCAGCCCCTTACTAGCGGGAGCCGGGGAGCTGTTTTTT. Amino acids: CASSPLLAGAGELFF.

This chain uses TRBV5-4 with TRBJ2-3, with 10 bases lining up with TRBD1. CDR1 SGHNT and CDR2 YYREEE come from the germline V gene (reference sequence). Trimming at V came to 5 bases and at J to 4 bases, leaving 10 bases not matched to a gene. There are 16 residues in the CDR3. CDR3 sequence: CASSDRQGARADTQYF. CDR3 DNA: TGTGCCAGCAGTGACAGACAGGGGGCGCGGGCAGATACGCAGTATTTT. Full variable domain (rest looked up from reference TRBV5-4 and TRBJ2-3): ETGVTQSPTHLIKTRGQQVTLRCSSQSGHNTVSWYQQALGQGPQFIFQYYREEENGRGNFPPRFSGLQFPNYSSELNVNALELDDSALYLCASSDRQGARADTQYFGPGTRLTVL.

V is TRBV5-5 and J is TRBJ2-7, with D possibly matching TRBD1 (5 bases). Between the trimmed V and J ends, which lost 4 bases and 0 bases, there was a span of 8 bases. The germline V gene has CDR1 SGHKS and CDR2 YYEKEE (reference sequence). The CDR3 contains 13 residues. Written as DNA, the CDR3 is TGTGCCAGCAGCGAAGACAGCTCCTACGAGCAGTACGTC. This translates into CASSEDSSYEQYV.

The rearrangement links TRBV7-2 to TRBJ2-3; 9 bases are shared with TRBD1. The junction had 5 bases not matched to a gene; V was cut back by 4 bases and J by 6 bases. Germline CDR1 SGHTA, CDR2 FQGNSA. This CDR3 has 14 amino acids. DNA of the CDR3: TGTGCCAGCAGCTCTAGGACAGGGGAGGATACGCAGTATTTT. Protein product: CASSSRTGEDTQYF. The full variable domain, rest sourced from reference TRBV7-2 and TRBJ2-3, is GAGVSQSPSNKVTEKGKDVELRCDPISGHTALYWYRQSLGQGLEFLIYFQGNSAPDKSGLPSDRFSAERTGGSVSTLTIQRTQQEDSAVYLCASSSRTGEDTQYFGPGTRLTVL.

Worth noting for this clone: Mismatch with germline at one junction end may stem from a read error. This rearrangement joins TRBV19 to TRBJ2-1; D is uncertain. CDR1 LNHDA and CDR2 SQIVND come from the germline V gene (reference sequence). There are 14 residues in the CDR3. CDR3 sequence: CASSLEPSSFEQFF. Here the CDR3 DNA reads TGTGCCAGTAGTTTAGAACCCTCCTCCTTTGAGCAGTTCTTC. Together with reference TRBV19 and TRBJ2-1, the CDR3 gives the full variable domain: DGGITQSPKYLFRKEGQNVTLSCEQNLNHDAMYWYRQDPGQGLRLIYYSQIVNDFQKGDIAEGYSVSREKKESFPLTVTSAQKNPTAFYLCASSLEPSSFEQFFGPGTRLTVL.

The rearrangement links TRBV19 to TRBJ1-4; no firm D call. Germline assignment: CDR1 LNHDA and CDR2 SQIVND (reference sequence). The length of the CDR3 is 14 residues. V shed 7 bases and J shed 0 bases, with 9 bases lying between them. CDR3 in amino acids: CASNQQTTNEKLFF. CDR3 in DNA: TGTGCCAGTAACCAACAGACAACTAATGAAAAACTGTTTTTT. Supplemented by reference TRBV19 and TRBJ1-4, the full variable domain reads DGGITQSPKYLFRKEGQNVTLSCEQNLNHDAMYWYRQDPGQGLRLIYYSQIVNDFQKGDIAEGYSVSREKKESFPLTVTSAQKNPTAFYLCASNQQTTNEKLFFGSGTQLSVL.

V usage is TRBV28 and J usage is TRBJ2-2; 7 bases are shared with TRBD2. Germline loops: CDR1 MDHEN, CDR2 SYDVKM. J lost 5 bases, V lost 4 bases, and 4 bases had no gene match. This CDR3 spans 14 amino acids. DNA for the CDR3: TGTGCCAGCAGTTGGGACTATAGGACCGGGGAGCTGTTTTTT. Residues: CASSWDYRTGELFF.

The chain links TRBV19 to TRBJ2-2; weak D call: TRBD1 (6 bases). The germline gives CDR1 LNHDA, CDR2 SQIVND (reference sequence). This CDR3 has 14 residues. V shed 6 bases and J shed 4 bases, with 12 bases lying between them. The CDR3 reads CASSTGSPTGELFF. CDR3 coding DNA: TGTGCCAGTAGCACAGGGTCACCCACCGGGGAGCTGTTTTTT.

J is TRBJ2-1 and V is TRBV7-2, with a possible D match to TRBD2 (5 bases). V was pared by 1 base and J by 9 bases, with 10 bases between. The CDR3 runs to 13 residues. CDR1 is SGHTA, CDR2 FQGNSA, per germline. CDR3 sequence (DNA): TGTGCCAGCAGCTTAGGACGAGGGTCTGAGCAGTTCTTC. Amino acids: CASSLGRGSEQFF.

The J gene is TRBJ2-2, the V gene TRBV5-1; TRBD2 agrees at 14 bases. V lost 4 bases, J lost 4 bases, and 6 bases stayed unmatched. CDR3 length equals 17 residues. Per the germline V gene, CDR1 is SGHRS and CDR2 is YFSETQ. In DNA, the CDR3 is TGCGCCAGCAGCGTCGGACTAGCGGGAGGTCGCACCGGGGAGCTGTTTTTT. It is translated as CASSVGLAGGRTGELFF. The complete variable domain, with remaining parts taken from reference TRBV5-1 and TRBJ2-2, reads KAGVTQTPRYLIKTRGQQVTLSCSPISGHRSVSWYQQTPGQGLQFLFEYFSETQRNKGNFPGRFSGRQFSNSRSEMNVSTLELGDSALYLCASSVGLAGGRTGELFFGEGSRLTVL.

This chain joins TRBV19 and TRBJ2-3, with TRBD2 matching 13 bases. From germline, CDR1 is LNHDA and CDR2 SQIVND (reference sequence). The length of the CDR3 is 16 residues. V lost 5 bases to trimming and J lost 0 bases; unmatched junction nucleotides: 2. CDR3 coding DNA: TGTGCCAGTAGTTGGGGACTAGCGGGGAGCACAGATACGCAGTATTTT. Translating it yields CASSWGLAGSTDTQYF.